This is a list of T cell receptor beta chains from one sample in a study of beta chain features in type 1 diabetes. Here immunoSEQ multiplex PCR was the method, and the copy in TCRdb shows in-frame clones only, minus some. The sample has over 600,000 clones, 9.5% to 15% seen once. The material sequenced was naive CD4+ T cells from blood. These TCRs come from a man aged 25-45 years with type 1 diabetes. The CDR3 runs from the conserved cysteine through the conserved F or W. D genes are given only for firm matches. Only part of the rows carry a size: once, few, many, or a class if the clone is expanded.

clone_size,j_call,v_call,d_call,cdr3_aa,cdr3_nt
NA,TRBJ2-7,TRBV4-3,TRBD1,CASSHYRDRDYEQYF,TGCGCCAGCAGCCACTACCGGGACAGGGACTACGAGCAGTACTTC
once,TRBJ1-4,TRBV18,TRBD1,CASSLPGQEKLFF,TGTGCCAGCTCATTGCCGGGACAGGAAAAACTGTTTTTT
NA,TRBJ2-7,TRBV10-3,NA,CAIRIGGGYEQYF,TGTGCCATCAGAATTGGTGGGGGCTACGAGCAGTACTTC
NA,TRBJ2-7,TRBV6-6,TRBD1,CASTTGVSYEQYF,TGTGCCAGCACCACAGGGGTATCCTACGAGCAGTACTTC
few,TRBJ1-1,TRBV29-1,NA,CSVDTGLNTEAFF,TGCAGCGTTGATACGGGATTGAACACTGAAGCTTTCTTT
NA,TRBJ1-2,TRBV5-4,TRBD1,CASSGTLQGNYGYTF,TGTGCCAGCAGCGGGACCTTACAGGGGAACTATGGCTACACCTTC
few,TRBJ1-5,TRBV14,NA,CASALSDGQPQHF,TGTGCCAGCGCGCTATCGGACGGGCAGCCCCAGCATTTT
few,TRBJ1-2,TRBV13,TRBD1,CASSYRGQGVPDGYTF,TGTGCCAGCAGCTACCGGGGACAGGGGGTTCCGGATGGCTACACCTTC
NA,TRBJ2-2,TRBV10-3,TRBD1,CAIMPGTGGPGELFF,TGTGCCATCATGCCCGGGACAGGGGGACCCGGGGAGCTGTTTTTT
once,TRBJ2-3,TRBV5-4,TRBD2,CASSFHSGGRPDTQYF,TGTGCCAGCAGCTTTCATAGCGGGGGGAGGCCAGATACGCAGTATTTT
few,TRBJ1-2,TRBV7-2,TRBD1,CASSYGQGIGYTF,TGTGCCAGCAGCTACGGACAGGGCATAGGCTACACCTTC
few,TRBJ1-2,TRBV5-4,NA,CASSLSVGGYTF,TGTGCCAGCAGCTTGAGTGTTGGTGGCTACACCTTC
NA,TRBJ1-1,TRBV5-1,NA,CASSLEAVPHALVNTEAFF,TGCGCCAGCAGCTTGGAGGCAGTCCCCCACGCTCTGGTGAACACTGAAGCTTTCTTT
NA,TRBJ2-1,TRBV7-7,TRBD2,CASSLALAGEQFF,TGTGCTAGCAGCTTAGCGCTAGCGGGGGAGCAGTTCTTC
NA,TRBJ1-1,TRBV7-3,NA,CASLGPSGWTEAFF,TGTGCCAGCTTAGGTCCCTCCGGGTGGACTGAAGCTTTCTTT
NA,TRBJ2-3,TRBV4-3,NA,CASSQDPSTDTQYF,TGCGCCAGCAGCCAAGATCCTAGCACAGATACGCAGTATTTT
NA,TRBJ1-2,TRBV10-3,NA,CAISGTLRYGYTF,TGTGCCATCAGTGGGACGTTACGTTATGGCTACACCTTC
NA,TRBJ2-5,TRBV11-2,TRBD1,CASSTAGGRGRSETQYF,TGTGCCAGCAGCACTGCTGGTGGCAGGGGGCGGAGTGAGACCCAGTACTTC
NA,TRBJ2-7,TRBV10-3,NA,CAISEGRRDRGQYF,TGTGCCATCAGTGAGGGGCGTCGAGACCGAGGGCAGTACTTC
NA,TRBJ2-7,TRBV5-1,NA,CASSLDGAVEQYF,TGCGCCAGCAGCTTGGACGGGGCGGTGGAGCAGTACTTC
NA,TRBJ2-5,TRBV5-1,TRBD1,CASSFGQVAETQYF,TGCGCCAGCAGCTTTGGACAGGTTGCGGAGACCCAGTACTTC
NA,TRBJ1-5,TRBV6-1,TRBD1,CASRKQGASQPQHF,TGTGCCAGCAGGAAACAGGGGGCTAGTCAGCCCCAGCATTTT
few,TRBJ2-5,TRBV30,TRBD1,CAWQGGPGETQYF,TGTGCCTGGCAAGGGGGCCCTGGGGAGACCCAGTACTTC
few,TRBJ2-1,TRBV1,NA,CTPLTSGGPRSYNEQFF,TGCACCCCGTTGACTAGCGGGGGGCCCAGATCCTACAATGAGCAGTTCTTC
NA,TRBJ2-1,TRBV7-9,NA,CASSSLPGETYNEQFF,TGTGCCAGCAGCTCACTACCGGGTGAGACCTACAATGAGCAGTTCTTC
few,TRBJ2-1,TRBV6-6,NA,CASSKSQGNEQFF,TGTGCCAGCAGTAAATCACAGGGCAATGAGCAGTTCTTC
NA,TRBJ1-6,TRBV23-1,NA,CASSPGRLRVSPLHF,TGCGCCAGCAGTCCCGGCCGGTTACGGGTCTCACCCCTCCACTTT
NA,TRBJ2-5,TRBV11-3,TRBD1,CASSLGDKDRGLETQYF,TGTGCCAGCAGCTTAGGCGATAAAGACAGGGGGTTAGAGACCCAGTACTTC
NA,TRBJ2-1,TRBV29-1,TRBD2,CSVEDLATSGYNEQFF,TGCAGCGTTGAAGATCTAGCGACTAGCGGCTACAATGAGCAGTTCTTC
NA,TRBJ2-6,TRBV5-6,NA,CASSPEGAGANVLTF,TGTGCCAGCAGCCCCGAGGGGGCTGGGGCCAACGTCCTGACTTTC
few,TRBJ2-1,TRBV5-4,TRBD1,CASSSAWDRSGYNEQFF,TGTGCCAGCAGCTCTGCATGGGACAGGTCTGGGTACAATGAGCAGTTCTTC
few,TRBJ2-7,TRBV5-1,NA,CASSLRDGAYEQYF,TGCGCCAGCAGCTTAAGGGACGGAGCCTACGAGCAGTACTTC
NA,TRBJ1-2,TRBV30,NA,CAWSVVSANYGYTF,TGTGCCTGGAGTGTAGTCAGTGCTAACTATGGCTACACCTTC
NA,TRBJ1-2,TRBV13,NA,CASSLAEMGYGYTF,TGTGCCAGCAGCTTAGCGGAGATGGGCTATGGCTACACCTTC
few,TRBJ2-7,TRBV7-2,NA,CASSLASHGSSSYEQYF,TGTGCCAGCAGCTTAGCATCTCATGGCAGTAGCTCCTACGAGCAGTACTTC
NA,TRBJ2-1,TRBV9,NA,CASSVGWGRARDEQFF,TGTGCCAGCAGCGTAGGTTGGGGGCGGGCTCGGGATGAGCAGTTCTTC
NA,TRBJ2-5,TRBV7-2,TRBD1,CASSTRQGKETQYF,TGTGCCAGCAGCACCCGACAGGGGAAGGAGACCCAGTACTTC
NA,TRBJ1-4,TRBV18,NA,CASSPISAATNEKLFF,TGTGCCAGCTCACCGATTTCGGCAGCAACTAATGAAAAACTGTTTTTT
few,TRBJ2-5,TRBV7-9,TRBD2,CASSPRTSDETQYF,TGTGCCAGCAGCCCTAGGACTAGCGACGAGACCCAGTACTTC
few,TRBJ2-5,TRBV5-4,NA,CASSPPGTGETQYF,TGTGCCAGCAGCCCGCCGGGAACGGGGGAGACCCAGTACTTC
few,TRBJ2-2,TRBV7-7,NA,CASSLRGKGTGELFF,TGTGCCAGCAGCTTAAGAGGGAAGGGGACCGGGGAGCTGTTTTTT
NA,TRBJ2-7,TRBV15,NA,CATSMGRKVIHELYF,TGTGCCACCAGCATGGGACGGAAGGTTATCCACGAGCTGTACTTC